This T cell receptor beta chain was identified during a study of lymphopenia after photon versus proton radiotherapy. Worth noting for this clone: What it binds is not known.

The method was immunoSEQ multiplex PCR; TCRdb's version includes in-frame clones alone and lacks a portion of them. Among approximately 31,000 clones listed, approximately 84% were seen once. Study-level results: Post-nadir diversity loss with photons came from oligoclonal expansion, particularly CD8+ Temra cells.

This specimen was peripheral blood, taken from a patient treated with proton-based radiotherapy. The source of this sequence is a woman aged 65 to 85 with pancreatic cancer.

CDR3 loop: CASSLEPGQASGANVLTF. The CDR3 coding sequence is TGTGCCAGCAGTTTAGAGCCGGGACAGGCCTCTGGGGCCAACGTCCTGACTTTC. The genes are TRBV27 and TRBJ2-6, with 8 bases matching TRBD1. The length of the CDR3 is 18 residues. The germline V gene has CDR1 MNHEY and CDR2 SMNVEV (reference sequence). V lost 2 bases, J lost 0 bases, and 6 bases stayed unmatched.